The sequence of this T cell receptor (beta chain) was determined in a study of blood T cell repertoires in COVID-19. The CDR3 is 14 amino acids. Germline lookup yields CDR1 SGHTA and CDR2 FQGNSA. The V gene end was trimmed by 5 bases and the J gene end by 7 bases; junction bases not matched to a gene: 4. Sequenced by immunoSEQ multiplex PCR; TCRdb stores in-frame clones only, minus some. The table lists fewer than 200,000 clones, about 83% of them singletons, with roughly 4% in the top ten. In terms of age and location, participants ranged from roughly 18 to 95 years and lived in about two dozen US areas.

The source material was PBMCs or T cells enriched from blood (not recorded which). The chain links TRBV7-2 to TRBJ2-1; 11 bases map to TRBD1. This TCR was sampled from a woman in her 50s in a cohort exposed to, infected with or recovered from COVID-19 (not recorded which). The CDR3 DNA reads as TGTGCCAGCAGCCCGGGGACAGGGGGGAATGAGCAGTTCTTC. Protein product: CASSPGTGGNEQFF.